One and the same sample provided the 5 T cell receptor beta chains below, sequenced in a study of T cells in Graves' hyperthyroidism and ophthalmopathy. The CDR3 regions of TCR beta were amplified from RNA transcripts. The HTBI primer set served for first-round RT-PCR of the TCR CDR3. Each CDR3 protein is one row after TCRdb ran MiXCR on the multiplex PCR reads. Among hundreds of thousands of distinct CDR3 sequences listed, around 17% were seen once. Sequenced sample: blood. These receptors were obtained from a man in his forties with Graves' hyperthyroidism.

CDR3 sequence reads: CASSLGIAGAGTDTQYF. The CDR3 DNA reads TGTGCCAGCAGCTTAGGTATAGCGGGGGCGGGCACAGATACGCAGTATTTT. The chain recombines TRBV7-2 with TRBJ2-3; TRBD2 aligns across 9 bases. The CDR3 has 17 residues. CDR1 is SGHTA, CDR2 FQGNSA, per germline. After removal of 1 base from V and 1 base from J, the junction contained 6 bases not matched to a gene.

This chain uses TRBV4-3 with TRBJ2-2; D gene uncertain. CDR1 LGHNA and CDR2 YSLEER come from the germline V gene. V was clipped by 1 base and J by 3 bases, with 12 bases between them. This CDR3 is built from 16 residues. The CDR3 bases are TGCGCCAGCAGCCAAGGGCTTCAGACTTACACCGGGGAGCTGTTTTTT. Its protein product is CASSQGLQTYTGELFF.

This clonotype has a count of ten or more. The chain is built from TRBV28 and TRBJ2-5; TRBD1 might be the D (8 bases). V dropped 5 bases and J dropped 4 bases, with 20 bases sitting between them. Looked up from germline, CDR1 is MDHEN and CDR2 is SYDVKM. This CDR3 has 16 amino acids. DNA of the CDR3: TGTGCCAGCAGTGGAACAGGGGGGGGATTTCGAGAGACCCAGTACTTC. The encoded protein is CASSGTGGGFRETQYF.

At least ten counts were recorded for this clonotype. The chain combines TRBV20-1 with TRBJ1-5; D might be TRBD1 (6 bases). CDR3 size: 15 residues. V lost 6 bases to trimming and J lost 0 bases, with 15 bases between them. Germline V gene data show CDR1 as DFQATT and CDR2 as SNEGSKA (reference sequence). The CDR3 is CSATGQSYSNQPQHF. CDR3 bases: TGCAGTGCCACCGGACAGTCATATAGCAATCAGCCCCAGCATTTT.

Of note for this clonotype: Mismatch with germline at one junction end may stem from a read error. This sequence joins TRBV6-1 and TRBJ1-1; the D is unclear. Germline values: CDR1 MNHNS, CDR2 SASEGT. The CDR3 contains 14 residues. CDR3 nucleotides: TGTGCCGGCAGGCTTGACGGGATGAACACTGAAGCTTTCTTT. Translating it yields CAGRLDGMNTEAFF.